The clone carrying this T cell receptor (beta chain) has more than one count but fewer than ten. Its antigen is still unknown. This sample is drawn from a study of T cell repertoires in cytomegalovirus infection. Study at large: Through public TCR beta signatures, both CMV infection and matching HLA type were indicated.

Study results and limitations: Clonotype analysis showed dominance of the ex vivo response by HLA-C-restricted CMV-specific TCR beta clonotypes. Identification of carriers of CMV plus the relevant HLA was achieved through cumulative public TCR beta family frequency.

TCRdb redid the calling of the reads with MiXCR, one entry per CDR3 protein. This table has about 330,000 distinct CDR3 sequences, roughly 34% appearing once. This receptor was obtained from a human donor in good health (CMV status not recorded). Some clones in this sample may be carry-over from other donors' samples. The starting material was cultured PBMCs, obtained from culture after CMV antigen stimulation.

The CDR3 reads CASSARLAADNEQFF. The CDR3, as DNA: TGTGCCAGCAGTGCTCGGCTAGCGGCTGACAATGAGCAGTTCTTC. The chain couples TRBV2 to TRBJ2-1; 7 bases align to TRBD2. CDR1 is SNHLY and CDR2 is FYNNEI in the germline V gene. The CDR3 has 15 residues. V lost 4 bases, J lost 5 bases, and 8 bases stayed unmatched.